Presented here are 28 T cell receptor beta chains from one specimen sequenced in a study of blood T cell repertoires in COVID-19. TCRdb keeps only in-frame clones here, not all; method: immunoSEQ multiplex PCR. Altogether approximately 300,000 clones are present, roughly 89% being singletons, with the ten largest covering 4% to 6%. The sequencing sample was made of PBMCs or T cells enriched from blood (not recorded which). The receptors derive from a man aged 55-75 years who had recovered from COVID-19.

The CDR3 coding sequence is TGTGCCAGCAGCCCAACGGGAGGGCCCGGGTCGAATGAGCAGTTCTTC. It specifies CASSPTGGPGSNEQFF. The chain is built from TRBV9 and TRBJ2-1, with 8 bases identical to TRBD2. The CDR3 consists of 16 residues. Germline CDR1 and CDR2: SGDLS and YYNGEE. With V trimmed by 4 bases and J by 7 bases, 13 bases remained unmatched.

The chain has TRBV5-1 and TRBJ2-3, with D tentatively TRBD2 (6 bases). The germline CDR1 and CDR2 sequences are SGHRS and YFSETQ. The CDR3 length is 14 residues. Trimming left V 3 bases short and J 4 bases short, with 12 bases between. CDR3 sequence reads: CASSSGEGSDTQYF. Written as DNA, the CDR3 is TGCGCCAGCAGCTCGGGGGAAGGTTCAGATACGCAGTATTTT.

The chain carries TRBV7-9 and TRBJ1-5; the D gene is possibly TRBD1 (5 bases). V was cut by 2 bases and J by 4 bases, with 9 bases left in between. From germline, CDR1 is SEHNR and CDR2 FQNEAQ (reference sequence). This CDR3 is 14 amino acids long. The CDR3 sequence: CASSLSGGNQPQHF. CDR3 in DNA: TGTGCCAGCAGCTTATCGGGGGGAAATCAGCCCCAGCATTTT.

The chain carries TRBV3-1 (or the pseudogene TRBV3-2) and TRBJ2-1, with TRBD1 matching 8 bases. Germline CDR1 LGHDT, CDR2 YNNKEL (reference sequence). The CDR3 totals 16 residues. Germline trimming cut 5 bases from V and 9 bases from J; bases unmatched to any gene: 15. The CDR3 nucleotides are TGTGCCAGCAGCAAAACCCGGACAGGGTGGAGGGGTGAGCAGTTCTTC. It specifies CASSKTRTGWRGEQFF.

This chain uses TRBV3-1 (or the pseudogene TRBV3-2) with TRBJ2-2, with 7 bases aligning to TRBD1. Germline values: CDR1 LGHDT, CDR2 YNNKEL (reference sequence). J was trimmed by 0 bases and V by 5 bases; bases with no gene match: 6. CDR3 size: 16 residues. The CDR3 region is CASSYGTDANTGELFF. CDR3 DNA: TGTGCCAGCAGCTACGGGACAGACGCGAACACCGGGGAGCTGTTTTTT.

The chain couples TRBV7-9 to TRBJ2-7; possibly TRBD1 for D (5 bases). The V end lost 5 bases, the J end lost 1 base, and 9 bases lay between the germline ends. CDR3 length: 13 amino acids. Per the germline V gene, CDR1 is SEHNR and CDR2 is FQNEAQ (reference sequence). The CDR3 sequence is CASSRDRSYEQYF. CDR3 sequence (DNA): TGTGCCAGCAGCCGTGACAGATCCTACGAGCAGTACTTC. Full variable domain (rest looked up from reference TRBV7-9 and TRBJ2-7): DTGVSQNPRHKITKRGQNVTFRCDPISEHNRLYWYRQTLGQGPEFLTYFQNEAQLEKSRLLSDRFSAERPKGSFSTLEIQRTEQGDSAMYLCASSRDRSYEQYFGPGTRLTVT.

The J gene is TRBJ2-7, the V gene TRBV5-1; TRBD2 agrees at 11 bases. V lost 4 bases, J lost 3 bases, and 6 bases stayed unmatched. The CDR3 loop spans 15 amino acids. Germline CDR1 is SGHRS and CDR2 is YFSETQ. The CDR3 DNA reads as TGCGCCAGCAGCCCGGGACTAGCGGAATACTACGAGCAGTACTTC. Protein: CASSPGLAEYYEQYF. The whole variable domain, filled in from reference TRBV5-1 and TRBJ2-7, reads KAGVTQTPRYLIKTRGQQVTLSCSPISGHRSVSWYQQTPGQGLQFLFEYFSETQRNKGNFPGRFSGRQFSNSRSEMNVSTLELGDSALYLCASSPGLAEYYEQYFGPGTRLTVT.

On this clone itself: The same CDR3 is also encoded by other DNA sequences in this sample. This chain connects TRBV28 to TRBJ1-1; D possibly corresponds to TRBD1 (6 bases). The CDR3 covers 14 residues. Trimming removed 2 bases from V and 1 base from J, with 8 bases in between. Germline-derived CDR1 and CDR2 are MDHEN and SYDVKM. In DNA, the CDR3 is TGTGCCAGCAGTTTAATACAGGGGAACACTGAAGCTTTCTTT. It is translated as CASSLIQGNTEAFF.

The V and J genes are TRBV7-8 and TRBJ2-5, with TRBD2 as a possible D gene (6 bases). The germline V gene has CDR1 SGHVS and CDR2 FQNEAQ. The CDR3 sequence is 15 residues long. V was shortened by 5 bases and J by 7 bases, with 20 bases between the two germline ends. The CDR3 loop reads CASSVIGASGGTQYF. The DNA for the CDR3 is TGTGCCAGCAGCGTAATAGGGGCTTCCGGGGGGACCCAGTACTTC.

The CDR3 region has the DNA TGTGCCAGCAGCGTAGTTGCGGCAGGGAGGGACTCCGGAGAGACCCAGTACTTC. Its protein is CASSVVAAGRDSGETQYF. The chain couples TRBV9 to TRBJ2-5; the match to TRBD2 covers 7 bases. CDR1 and CDR2 (germline): SGDLS, YYNGEE. The CDR3 is made up of 18 amino acids. Losses at the gene ends were 0 bases for V and 4 bases for J; bases not matched to a gene: 15.

As to this clone: A junction boundary mismatches the germline segment, possibly from a read error. This sequence joins TRBV11-2 and TRBJ1-2; TRBD1 agrees at 9 bases. This CDR3 region has 13 residues. The germline CDR1 and CDR2 sequences are SGHAT and FQNNGV. The CDR3 spells CATSLTTGGGYTF. CDR3 DNA sequence: TGTGCCACCAGCCTGACGACAGGGGGTGGCTACACCTTC.

The chain combines TRBV9 with TRBJ1-1, with D hard to call. CDR1 is SGDLS and CDR2 is YYNGEE in the germline V gene. V was cut by 6 bases and J by 0 bases, with 12 bases left in between. The CDR3 covers 14 residues. The CDR3 DNA reads TGTGCCAGCAATCGGGGTGAAATGAACACTGAAGCTTTCTTT. Protein product: CASNRGEMNTEAFF.

The chain has TRBV5-1 and TRBJ2-5; 7 bases agree with TRBD2. The CDR3 totals 14 residues. Germline V gives CDR1 SGHRS, CDR2 YFSETQ. V was pared by 4 bases and J by 5 bases, with 8 bases of the junction left unmatched. The CDR3: CASSLGGEWETQYF. CDR3 nucleotides: TGCGCCAGCAGCCTGGGGGGGGAATGGGAGACCCAGTACTTC.

The chain has TRBV28 and TRBJ2-1; 7 bases agree with TRBD2. Losses at the gene ends were 8 bases for V and 7 bases for J; bases not matched to a gene: 11. This CDR3 has 14 residues. CDR1 is MDHEN and CDR2 is SYDVKM in the germline V gene. The CDR3 spells CASQAVTSENEQFF. The CDR3 DNA reads TGTGCCAGCCAGGCCGTCACTAGCGAAAATGAGCAGTTCTTC.

The chain recombines TRBV11-2 with TRBJ2-2; possibly TRBD1 for D (5 bases). Trimming cost V 1 base and J 2 bases, with 14 bases left between them. This CDR3 contains 17 residues. Germline assignment: CDR1 SGHAT and CDR2 FQNNGV. CDR3 amino acids: CASSLAPDRLNTGELFF. In DNA, the CDR3 is TGTGCCAGCAGCTTAGCTCCCGACAGATTAAACACCGGGGAGCTGTTTTTT.

This clone was found once. The rearrangement uses TRBV5-1 and TRBJ2-1; 10 positions match TRBD2. Trimming took 0 bases from V and 10 from J; bases not matched to a gene: 7. The CDR3 has 15 residues. Looked up from germline, CDR1 is SGHRS and CDR2 is YFSETQ. CDR3: CASSLGFSGRQEQFF. As DNA, the CDR3 is TGCGCCAGCAGCTTGGGTTTTAGCGGGAGGCAGGAGCAGTTCTTC.

The V call is TRBV24-1, the J call TRBJ2-1; 12 nucleotides match TRBD2. CDR3 size: 17 residues. Per germline, CDR1 KGHDR and CDR2 SFDVKD. The V gene end was trimmed by 3 bases and the J gene end by 6 bases; junction bases not matched to a gene: 8. For the CDR3, the DNA is TGTGCCACCAGTGATACGCCGGGACTAGCGGGCTTCAATGAGCAGTTCTTC. Residues: CATSDTPGLAGFNEQFF.

The chain has TRBV5-1 and TRBJ2-1; D perhaps matches TRBD2 (6 bases). Trimming took 0 bases from V and 6 from J, leaving 13 bases between them. CDR3 length equals 15 residues. Germline CDR1 and CDR2: SGHRS and YFSETQ. For the CDR3, the DNA is TGCGCCAGCAGCTTGGTTTTGAGGGAGGTCAATGAGCAGTTCTTC. Protein sequence: CASSLVLREVNEQFF.

The genes are TRBV7-9 and TRBJ1-4; D is perhaps TRBD1 (5 bases). Trimming took 10 bases from V and 8 from J, leaving 14 bases between them. The germline gives CDR1 SEHNR, CDR2 FQNEAQ (reference sequence). The CDR3 length is 12 residues. The CDR3 nucleotides are TGTGCCACCGGATGGGGGGACGAAAAACTGTTTTTT. It yields the protein CATGWGDEKLFF.

This clone came up once. The chain joins TRBV5-1 to TRBJ1-4; weak D call: TRBD1 (5 bases). Trimming took off 0 bases at V and 5 bases at J, with 20 bases between the two ends. Germline-derived CDR1 and CDR2 are SGHRS and YFSETQ. The CDR3 is 18 amino acids. The CDR3 here is CASSLGDLLSGINEKLFF. CDR3 coding DNA: TGCGCCAGCAGCTTGGGAGATCTGTTGTCAGGGATAAATGAAAAACTGTTTTTT. Drawing the rest from reference TRBV5-1 and TRBJ1-4, the complete variable domain is KAGVTQTPRYLIKTRGQQVTLSCSPISGHRSVSWYQQTPGQGLQFLFEYFSETQRNKGNFPGRFSGRQFSNSRSEMNVSTLELGDSALYLCASSLGDLLSGINEKLFFGSGTQLSVL.

This clone was recorded once. The rearrangement uses TRBV19 and TRBJ2-3; TRBD1 is a possible D gene (5 bases). The germline gives CDR1 LNHDA, CDR2 SQIVND (reference sequence). V dropped 9 bases and J dropped 1 base, with 11 bases sitting between them. The CDR3 contains 13 residues. CDR3 in amino acids: CASAGYGTDTQYF. The CDR3 DNA follows: TGTGCCAGCGCAGGGTACGGCACAGATACGCAGTATTTT.

This rearrangement joins TRBV6-5 to TRBJ1-2, with no clear D. CDR3 length: 14 residues. V lost 2 bases, J lost 4 bases, and 11 bases lay in between. Germline V lookup: CDR1 MNHEY, CDR2 SVGAGI. The CDR3 protein is CASSYTDTVYGYTF. In nucleotides, the CDR3 is TGTGCCAGCAGTTACACAGACACGGTCTATGGCTACACCTTC.

The chain joins TRBV15 to TRBJ2-7, with 10 bases identical to TRBD2. J lost 5 bases, V lost 3 bases, and 10 bases had no gene match. Germline V lookup: CDR1 LNHNV, CDR2 YYDKDF (reference sequence). CDR3 length equals 16 residues. As DNA, the CDR3 is TGTGCCACCAGCAGGGGAGGGACTAGCGTAGTCCACGAGCAGTACTTC. Protein sequence: CATSRGGTSVVHEQYF. Filled out from reference TRBV15 and TRBJ2-7, the complete variable domain reads DAMVIQNPRYQVTQFGKPVTLSCSQTLNHNVMYWYQQKSSQAPKLLFHYYDKDFNNEADTPDNFQSRRPNTSFCFLDIRSPGLGDTAMYLCATSRGGTSVVHEQYFGPGTRLTVT.

The rearrangement uses TRBV21-1 and TRBJ2-3; the table assigns TRBD2, which was not confirmed against the DNA. TRBV21-1 is shown as a pseudogene. The CDR3 covers 13 residues. The CDR3 nucleotides read TGTGCCAGCAGCGTGTGTAGAGCAGATACGCAGTATTTT. Its protein product is CASSVCRADTQYF.

This clone was recorded once. V gene TRBV5-1 combines with J gene TRBJ2-7; the D gene is possibly TRBD2 (5 bases). Germline values: CDR1 SGHRS, CDR2 YFSETQ. Trimming cost V 0 bases and J 2 bases, with 12 bases left between them. The CDR3 contains 15 residues. The CDR3 region is CASSLGSGAPYEQYF. The DNA for the CDR3 is TGCGCCAGCAGCTTGGGAAGCGGAGCTCCCTACGAGCAGTACTTC.

This clone has a handful of counts. The CDR3, as DNA: TGTGCCATAACCAGGACTAGCAGCCTCGAGCAGTACTTC. As protein: CAITRTSSLEQYF. The rearrangement uses TRBV5-4 and TRBJ2-7; 8 nucleotides align to TRBD2. Germline values: CDR1 SGHNT, CDR2 YYREEE (reference sequence). CDR3 length: 13 residues. The J segment lost 6 bases and the V segment lost 9 bases, leaving 11 bases of the junction unmatched.

V usage is TRBV9 and J usage is TRBJ1-3, with a possible D match to TRBD1 (6 bases). Germline CDR1 and CDR2: SGDLS and YYNGEE. V was cut by 4 bases and J by 2 bases, with 16 bases left in between. This CDR3 spans 16 amino acids. Here the CDR3 reads CASSSRTDSAGNTIYF. CDR3 nucleotide sequence: TGTGCCAGCAGCTCACGGACAGACAGTGCTGGAAACACCATATATTTT.

This chain links TRBV7-3 with TRBJ2-1; D might be TRBD2 (5 bases). V lost 0 bases, J lost 6 bases, and 12 bases lay in between. Germline V gives CDR1 SGHTA, CDR2 FQGTGA. The CDR3 contains 15 residues. CDR3 residues: CASSLTGGPGNEQFF. DNA for the CDR3: TGTGCCAGCAGCTTAACAGGAGGACCGGGCAATGAGCAGTTCTTC.